This note documents a single T cell receptor (beta chain) sequence. This record comes from a study of blood T cell repertoires in COVID-19. Study-wide background: PBMCs, B-cell-depleted T cells, or T cells provided the cDNA or gDNA that made up the material.

Germline V lookup: CDR1 SGHRS, CDR2 YFSETQ. Trimming removed 5 bases from V and 2 bases from J; junction bases left unmatched: 5. The CDR3 is 15 residues long. Methods used by the authors: Amplified reference gene primers provided the basis for estimating nucleated cell counts. Sequencing was performed with immunoSEQ multiplex PCR; in TCRdb, only in-frame clones are kept and a portion is missing. From that table come the V and J calls and clone size; the DNA was used to work out D and trimming. The repertoire holds hundreds of thousands of clones, with around 83% as singletons. Sequences were obtained from peripheral blood. The receptor comes from a man aged 80 or over with acute or convalescent COVID-19. This rearrangement joins TRBV5-1 to TRBJ2-1, with 9 bases fitting TRBD2. CDR3 coding DNA: TGCGCCAGCAGGTCTAGCGGGGCAACCTACAATGAGCAGTTCTTC. Encoded protein: CASRSSGATYNEQFF.